The 4 T cell receptor beta chains given below trace back to one sample, sequenced in a study of regulatory T cells in long-lasting Graves disease. Described time point: persistent/refractory GD, antithyroid drugs over 5 years with positive TRAb. RNA from PBMCs was the source of the TCR library. Both iRepertoire HTBI primers and Arm-PCR of CDR3 regions were used to build the TCR beta libraries. TCRdb reanalysed the multiplex PCR reads using MiXCR and keeps one entry per CDR3 protein. Of about 660,000 distinct CDR3 sequences in the sample, 30% are singletons; the top ten hold around 40%. Source: peripheral blood mononuclear cells (PBMCs), taken when the disease was refractory, from a patient treated with antithyroid drugs. The receptors derive from a female donor with Graves disease.

V is TRBV2 and J is TRBJ2-2; D gene ambiguous. Trimming stripped 3 bases from V and 0 bases from J, with 8 bases between. Germline V gene data show CDR1 as SNHLY and CDR2 as FYNNEI. The CDR3 is made up of 15 amino acids. The CDR3 coding sequence is TGTGCCAGCAGTGACGGAGACACGAACACCGGGGAGCTGTTTTTT. Translated, it gives CASSDGDTNTGELFF.

The CDR3 spells CSARAGDRDSYEQYF. Here the CDR3 DNA reads TGCAGTGCTAGGGCCGGGGACAGGGATTCCTACGAGCAGTACTTC. V usage is TRBV20-1 and J usage is TRBJ2-7, with 9 bases lining up with TRBD1. The germline CDR1 and CDR2 sequences are DFQATT and SNEGSKA (reference sequence). The CDR3 is made up of 15 amino acids. Trimming at V came to 3 bases and at J to 1 base, leaving 7 bases not matched to a gene.

This chain joins TRBV27 and TRBJ2-7; 8 bases map to TRBD1. V dropped 4 bases and J dropped 4; count of bases not matched to a gene: 9. The CDR3 is 15 residues long. Per germline, CDR1 MNHEY and CDR2 SMNVEV (reference sequence). The CDR3, as DNA: TGTGCCAGCAGTTCGCGGACAGGGTCGGAATACGAGCAGTACTTC. As protein: CASSSRTGSEYEQYF.

V and J are TRBV2 and TRBJ1-1; the D gene is possibly TRBD1 (5 bases). CDR1 is SNHLY and CDR2 is FYNNEI in the germline V gene. V was trimmed by 6 bases and J by 6 bases, leaving 17 bases between them. This CDR3 has 14 residues. The CDR3 region is CASRPAGGSAEAFF. Written as DNA, the CDR3 is TGTGCCAGCAGACCTGCGGGGGGTTCAGCTGAAGCTTTCTTT.